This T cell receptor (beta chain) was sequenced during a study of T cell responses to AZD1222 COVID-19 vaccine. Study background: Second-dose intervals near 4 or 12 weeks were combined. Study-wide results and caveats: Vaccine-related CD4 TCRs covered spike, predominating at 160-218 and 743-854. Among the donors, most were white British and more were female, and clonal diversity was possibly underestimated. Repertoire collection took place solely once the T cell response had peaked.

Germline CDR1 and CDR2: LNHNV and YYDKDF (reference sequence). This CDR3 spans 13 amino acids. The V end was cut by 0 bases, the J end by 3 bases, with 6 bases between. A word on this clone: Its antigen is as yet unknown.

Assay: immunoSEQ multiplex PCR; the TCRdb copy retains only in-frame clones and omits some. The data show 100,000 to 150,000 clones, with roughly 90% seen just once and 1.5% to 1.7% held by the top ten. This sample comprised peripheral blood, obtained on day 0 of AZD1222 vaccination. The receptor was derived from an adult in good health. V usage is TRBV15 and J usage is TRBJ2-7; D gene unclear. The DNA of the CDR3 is TGTGCCACCAGCAGAGATCTAAGCTACGAGCAGTACTTC. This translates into CATSRDLSYEQYF.